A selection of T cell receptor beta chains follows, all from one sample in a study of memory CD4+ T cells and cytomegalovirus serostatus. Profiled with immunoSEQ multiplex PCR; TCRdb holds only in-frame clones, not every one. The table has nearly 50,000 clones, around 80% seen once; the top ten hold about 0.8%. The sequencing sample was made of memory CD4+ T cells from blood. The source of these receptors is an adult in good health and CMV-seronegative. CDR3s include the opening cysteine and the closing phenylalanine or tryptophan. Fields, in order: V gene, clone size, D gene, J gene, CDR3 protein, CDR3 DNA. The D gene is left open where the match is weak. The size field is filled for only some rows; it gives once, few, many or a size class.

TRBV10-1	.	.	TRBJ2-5	CASSGPGETQYF	TGCGCCAGCAGTGGCCCCGGGGAGACCCAGTACTTC
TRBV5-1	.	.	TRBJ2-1	CASSLGGAYNEQFF	TGCGCCAGCAGTCTTGGGGGTGCCTACAATGAGCAGTTCTTC
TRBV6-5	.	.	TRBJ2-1	CASSYARNFYNEQFF	TGTGCCAGCAGTTACGCCCGGAACTTCTACAATGAGCAGTTCTTC
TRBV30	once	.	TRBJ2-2	CAWSRLNTGELFF	TGTGCCTGGAGTCGGCTTAACACCGGGGAGCTGTTTTTT
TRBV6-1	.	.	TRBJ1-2	CASSEEADGWSGYTF	TGTGCCAGCAGTGAAGAGGCAGATGGCTGGAGTGGCTACACCTTC
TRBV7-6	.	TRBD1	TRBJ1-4	CASSRGGGNEKLFF	TGTGCCAGCAGCCGCGGAGGGGGCAATGAAAAACTGTTTTTT
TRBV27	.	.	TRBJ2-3	CASSLTRLTDTQYF	TGTGCCAGCAGTTTGACGCGGCTCACAGATACGCAGTATTTT
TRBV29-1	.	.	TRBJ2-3	CSVDRDSTDTQYF	TGCAGCGTTGACAGGGATAGCACAGATACGCAGTATTTT
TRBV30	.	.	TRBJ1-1	CAWSGDLGAEAFF	TGTGCCTGGAGTGGAGATTTAGGGGCTGAAGCTTTCTTT
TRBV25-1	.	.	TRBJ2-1	CASSDTVRNEQFF	TGTGCCAGCAGTGATACGGTGCGGAATGAGCAGTTCTTC
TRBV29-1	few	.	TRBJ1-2	CSDDEDYGYTF	TGCAGCGACGACGAAGACTATGGCTACACCTTC
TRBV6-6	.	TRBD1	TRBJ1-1	CASSTPDRMNTEAFF	TGTGCCAGCAGTACCCCGGACAGGATGAACACTGAAGCTTTCTTT
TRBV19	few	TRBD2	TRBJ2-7	CASMERASGTYEQYF	TGTGCCAGCATGGAGCGGGCTAGCGGTACCTACGAGCAGTACTTC
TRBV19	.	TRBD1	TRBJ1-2	CASTTGTGINYGYTF	TGTGCCAGTACTACCGGGACAGGGATTAACTATGGCTACACCTTC
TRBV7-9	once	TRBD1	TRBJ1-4	CASSLGQGVNNEKLFF	TGTGCCAGCAGCTTAGGACAGGGAGTTAATAATGAAAAACTGTTTTTT
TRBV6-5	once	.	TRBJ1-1	CASRTSRGLAEAFF	TGTGCCAGCAGAACCTCCCGGGGGCTGGCTGAAGCTTTCTTT
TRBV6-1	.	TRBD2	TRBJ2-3	CASTLLAGSTDTQYF	TGTGCCAGCACCCTACTAGCGGGGAGTACAGATACGCAGTATTTT
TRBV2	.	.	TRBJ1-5	CASSGQSNQPQHF	TGTGCCAGCAGTGGACAGAGCAATCAGCCCCAGCATTTT
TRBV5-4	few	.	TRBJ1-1	CASSPPGTEAFF	TGTGCCAGCAGCCCCCCTGGGACTGAAGCTTTCTTT
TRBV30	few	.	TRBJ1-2	CAWSVKGFRSGYTF	TGTGCCTGGAGTGTAAAGGGGTTTAGAAGCGGCTACACCTTC
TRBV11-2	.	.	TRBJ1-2	CASTGGLGGYTF	TGTGCCAGCACCGGGGGGCTAGGTGGCTACACCTTC
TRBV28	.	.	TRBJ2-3	CASSFVGSTQYF	TGTGCCAGCAGTTTTGTGGGTTCTACGCAGTATTTT
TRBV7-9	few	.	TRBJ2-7	CASSLGRGTYEQYF	TGTGCCAGCAGCTTAGGCAGGGGAACCTACGAGCAGTACTTC
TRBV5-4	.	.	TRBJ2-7	CASSPGGAYEQYF	TGTGCCAGCAGCCCAGGGGGGGCCTACGAGCAGTACTTC
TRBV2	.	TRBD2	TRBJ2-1	CATRPGLAGGEFF	TGTGCCACCCGACCGGGACTAGCGGGAGGGGAGTTCTTC
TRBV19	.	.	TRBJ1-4	CASSNRALYQGMFF	TGTGCCAGTAGTAACAGGGCCCTTTACCAAGGGATGTTTTTT
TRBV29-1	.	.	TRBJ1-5	CSVAQSTAADQPQHF	TGCAGCGTTGCCCAATCGACAGCGGCGGATCAGCCCCAGCATTTT
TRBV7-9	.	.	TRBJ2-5	CASSLDRLGTQYF	TGTGCCAGCAGCTTAGATAGGCTCGGGACCCAGTACTTC
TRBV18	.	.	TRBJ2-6	CASKAGGGANVLTF	TGTGCCAGTAAGGCGGGTGGCGGGGCCAACGTCCTGACTTTC
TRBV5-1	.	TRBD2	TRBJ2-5	CASSLVAGGLETQYF	TGCGCCAGCAGCTTGGTAGCGGGGGGTCTAGAGACCCAGTACTTC
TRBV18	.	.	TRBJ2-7	CASSPLDSPYEQYF	TGTGCCAGCTCACCACTGGACAGCCCCTACGAGCAGTACTTC
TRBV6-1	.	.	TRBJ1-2	CASSEGGFGYGYTF	TGTGCCAGCAGTGAAGGGGGATTCGGCTATGGCTACACCTTC
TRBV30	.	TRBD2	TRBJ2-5	CASRELAGGRETQYF	TGTGCCTCACGGGAGCTAGCGGGGGGTAGAGAGACCCAGTACTTC
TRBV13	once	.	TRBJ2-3	CASSRRGADTQYF	TGTGCCAGCAGCCGCCGGGGCGCAGATACGCAGTATTTT
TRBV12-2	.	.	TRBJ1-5	CASRLVRDINQPQHF	TGTGCAAGTCGCTTAGTCCGGGACATCAATCAGCCCCAGCATTTT
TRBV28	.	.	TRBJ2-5	CASRLSPRQETQYF	TGTGCCAGCAGGCTTAGCCCGCGTCAAGAGACCCAGTACTTC
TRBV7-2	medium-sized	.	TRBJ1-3	CASSVTVSSGNTIYF	TGTGCCAGCAGCGTGACAGTTAGCTCTGGAAACACCATATATTTT
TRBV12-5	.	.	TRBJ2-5	CASGGGGAQYF	TGTGCTAGTGGGGGAGGAGGGGCCCAGTACTTC
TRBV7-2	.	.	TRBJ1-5	CASSFGQNQPQHF	TGTGCCAGCAGCTTTGGACAGAATCAGCCCCAGCATTTT
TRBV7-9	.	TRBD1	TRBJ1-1	CASSLRTGGMNTEAFF	TGTGCCAGCAGCTTAAGAACAGGGGGAATGAACACTGAAGCTTTCTTT
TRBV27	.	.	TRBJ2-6	CASSLRGGLSTFLSGANVLTF	TGTGCCAGCAGTTTACGAGGGGGGCTCTCTACTTTTCTCTCTGGGGCCAACGTCCTGACTTTC
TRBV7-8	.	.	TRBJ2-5	CASSLSALWETQYF	TGTGCCAGCAGCTTAAGCGCCTTATGGGAGACCCAGTACTTC
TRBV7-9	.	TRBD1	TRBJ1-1	CASSRGQGDTEAFF	TGTGCCAGCAGCAGAGGACAGGGGGACACTGAAGCTTTCTTT
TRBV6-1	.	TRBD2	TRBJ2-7	CATLVTSGRYEQYF	TGTGCCACCCTGGTTACTAGCGGGCGCTACGAGCAGTACTTC
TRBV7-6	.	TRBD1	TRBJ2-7	CASSWDRREQYF	TGTGCCAGCAGCTGGGACAGGAGGGAGCAGTACTTC
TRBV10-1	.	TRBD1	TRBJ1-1	CASSFSLTGRNTEAFF	TGCGCCAGCAGTTTCAGCTTGACAGGGAGGAACACTGAAGCTTTCTTT
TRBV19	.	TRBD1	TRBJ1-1	CASSSSRQGRNTEAFF	TGTGCCAGTAGCAGCAGTAGACAGGGGAGGAACACTGAAGCTTTCTTT
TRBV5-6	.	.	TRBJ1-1	CASSLGRAPNTEAFF	TGTGCCAGCAGCTTGGGGAGGGCTCCGAACACTGAAGCTTTCTTT
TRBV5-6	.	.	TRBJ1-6	CASSFQGSRNSPLHF	TGTGCCAGCAGCTTCCAGGGCTCACGAAATTCACCCCTCCACTTT
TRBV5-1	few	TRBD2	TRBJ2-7	CASSRGLAYEQYF	TGCGCCAGCAGCCGCGGACTAGCCTACGAGCAGTACTTC
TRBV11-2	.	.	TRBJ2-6	CASSPGPWRGANVLTF	TGTGCCAGCAGCCCTGGACCTTGGCGGGGGGCCAACGTCCTGACTTTC
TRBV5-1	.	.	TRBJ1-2	CASSLSGSNYGYTF	TGCGCCAGCAGCTTGTCAGGTTCTAACTATGGCTACACCTTC